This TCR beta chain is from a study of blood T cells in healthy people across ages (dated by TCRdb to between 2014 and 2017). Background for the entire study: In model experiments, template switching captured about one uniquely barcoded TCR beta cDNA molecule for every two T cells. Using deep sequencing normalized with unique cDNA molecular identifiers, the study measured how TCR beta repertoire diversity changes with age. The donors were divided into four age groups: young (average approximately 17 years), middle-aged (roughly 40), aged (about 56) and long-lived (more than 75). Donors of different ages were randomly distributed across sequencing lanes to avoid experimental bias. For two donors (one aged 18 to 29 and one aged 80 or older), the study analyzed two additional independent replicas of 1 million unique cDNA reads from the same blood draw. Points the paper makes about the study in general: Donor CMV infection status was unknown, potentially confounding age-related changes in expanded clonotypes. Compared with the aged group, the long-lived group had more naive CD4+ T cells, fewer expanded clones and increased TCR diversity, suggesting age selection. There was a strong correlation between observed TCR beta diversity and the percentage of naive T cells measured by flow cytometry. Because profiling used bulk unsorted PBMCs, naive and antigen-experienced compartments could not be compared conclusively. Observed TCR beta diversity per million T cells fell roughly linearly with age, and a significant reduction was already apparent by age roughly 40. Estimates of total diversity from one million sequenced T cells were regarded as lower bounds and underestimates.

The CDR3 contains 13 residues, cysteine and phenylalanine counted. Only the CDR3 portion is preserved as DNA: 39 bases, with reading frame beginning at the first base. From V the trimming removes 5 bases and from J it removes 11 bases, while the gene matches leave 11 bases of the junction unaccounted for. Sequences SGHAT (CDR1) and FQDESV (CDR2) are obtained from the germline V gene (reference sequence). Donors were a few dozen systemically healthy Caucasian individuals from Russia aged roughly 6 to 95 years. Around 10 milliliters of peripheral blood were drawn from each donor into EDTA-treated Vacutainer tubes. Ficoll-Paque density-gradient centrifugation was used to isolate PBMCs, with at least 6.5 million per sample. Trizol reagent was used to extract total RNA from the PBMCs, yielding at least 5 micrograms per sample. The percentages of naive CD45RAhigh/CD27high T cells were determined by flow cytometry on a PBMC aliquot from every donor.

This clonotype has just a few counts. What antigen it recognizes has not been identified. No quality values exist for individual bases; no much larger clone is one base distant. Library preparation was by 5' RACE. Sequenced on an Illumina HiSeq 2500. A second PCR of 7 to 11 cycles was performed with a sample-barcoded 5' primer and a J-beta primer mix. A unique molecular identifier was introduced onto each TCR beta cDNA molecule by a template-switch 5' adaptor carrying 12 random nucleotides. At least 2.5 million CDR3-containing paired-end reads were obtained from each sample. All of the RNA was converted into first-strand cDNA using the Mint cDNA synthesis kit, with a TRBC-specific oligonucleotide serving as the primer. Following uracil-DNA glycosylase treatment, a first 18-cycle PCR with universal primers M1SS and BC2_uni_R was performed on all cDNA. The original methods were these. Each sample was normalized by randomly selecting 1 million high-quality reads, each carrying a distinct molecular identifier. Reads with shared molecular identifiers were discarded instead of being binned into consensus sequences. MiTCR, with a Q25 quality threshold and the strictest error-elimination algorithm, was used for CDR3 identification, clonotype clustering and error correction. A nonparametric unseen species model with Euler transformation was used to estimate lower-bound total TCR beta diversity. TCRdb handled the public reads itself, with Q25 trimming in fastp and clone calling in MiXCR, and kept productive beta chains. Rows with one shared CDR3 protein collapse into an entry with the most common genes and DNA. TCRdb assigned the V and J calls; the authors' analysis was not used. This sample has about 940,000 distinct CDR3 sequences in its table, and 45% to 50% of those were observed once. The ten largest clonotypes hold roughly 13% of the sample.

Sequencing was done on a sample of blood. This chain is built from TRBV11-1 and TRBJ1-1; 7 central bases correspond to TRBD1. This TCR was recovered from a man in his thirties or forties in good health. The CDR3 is CASSRSTGQMAFF. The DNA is TGTGCCAGCAGCCGATCGACAGGGCAGATGGCTTTCTTT.